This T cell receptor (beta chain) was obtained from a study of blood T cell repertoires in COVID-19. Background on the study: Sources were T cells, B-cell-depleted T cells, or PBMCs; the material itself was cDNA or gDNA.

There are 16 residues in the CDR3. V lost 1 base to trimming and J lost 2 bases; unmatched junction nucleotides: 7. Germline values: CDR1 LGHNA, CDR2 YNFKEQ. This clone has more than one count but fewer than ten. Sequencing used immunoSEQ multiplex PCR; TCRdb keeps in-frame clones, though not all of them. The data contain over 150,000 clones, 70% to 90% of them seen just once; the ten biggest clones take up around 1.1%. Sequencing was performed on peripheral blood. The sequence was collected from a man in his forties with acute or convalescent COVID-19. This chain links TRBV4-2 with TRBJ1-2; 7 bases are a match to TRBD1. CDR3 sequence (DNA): TGTGCCAGCAGCCAAGGGGAATCGGGACAGAACTATGGCTACACCTTC. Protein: CASSQGESGQNYGYTF.